What follows are 8 T cell receptor beta chains derived from one specimen sequenced in a study of cytomegalovirus exposure and HLA in healthy donors. Clones were sequenced by immunoSEQ multiplex PCR, and TCRdb holds only the in-frame ones, with some missing. Among roughly 230,000 clones, roughly 88% were seen once, and the ten largest hold just over 3%. The specimen sequenced was PBMCs. Receptors were obtained from a woman aged 30 to 39 in good health and CMV-seronegative.

This clone appeared once. The chain couples TRBV7-2 to TRBJ2-3, with 8 bases identical to TRBD2. The junction had 3 bases not matched to a gene; V was cut back by 4 bases and J by 0 bases. Germline V gene sequence: CDR1 SGHTA, CDR2 FQGNSA. The CDR3 spans 15 residues. The CDR3 region has the DNA TGTGCCAGCAGCTCACTAGCGGCCAGCACAGATACGCAGTATTTT. Its protein is CASSSLAASTDTQYF.

This chain connects TRBV7-9 to TRBJ1-1; TRBD1 might be the D (6 bases). This CDR3 spans 14 amino acids. Trimming shortened V by 2 bases and J by 8 bases, and 15 bases separated the two germline ends. Germline assignment: CDR1 SEHNR and CDR2 FQNEAQ (reference sequence). The CDR3 nucleotides are TGTGCCAGCAGCTTATTTACGGGGGGCTTGGAAGCTTTCTTT. Encoded protein: CASSLFTGGLEAFF.

The chain combines TRBV18 with TRBJ1-5; TRBD1 agrees at 10 bases. Germline CDR1 and CDR2: KGHSH and LQKENI. There are 14 residues in the CDR3. The J segment lost 6 bases and the V segment lost 3 bases, leaving 2 bases of the junction unmatched. The CDR3 sequence is CASSPGQGSQPQHF. CDR3 bases: TGTGCCAGCTCACCGGGACAGGGGAGTCAGCCCCAGCATTTT.

This clone was seen just once. This chain uses TRBV5-8 with TRBJ2-1; 8 bases match TRBD1. Trimming at V came to 0 bases and at J to 6 bases, leaving 11 bases not matched to a gene. Germline CDR1 SGHTS, CDR2 YDEGEE. The CDR3 totals 17 residues. The CDR3 sequence: CASSLVLLSGQVNEQFF. The CDR3 DNA sequence: TGTGCCAGCAGCTTGGTCCTTTTGTCGGGACAGGTCAATGAGCAGTTCTTC. The full variable domain, in which reference TRBV5-8 and TRBJ2-1 provide the parts outside the CDR3, is EAGVTQSPTHLIKTRGQQATLRCSPISGHTSVYWYQQALGLGLQFLLWYDEGEERNRGNFPPRFSGRQFPNYSSELNVNALELEDSALYLCASSLVLLSGQVNEQFFGPGTRLTVL.

This clone was recorded once. V is TRBV5-1 and J is TRBJ1-1, with D possibly TRBD1 on 5 matching bases. CDR1 and CDR2 (germline): SGHRS, YFSETQ. The CDR3 consists of 14 residues. V gave up 0 bases and J gave up 7 bases, with 13 bases separating them. The DNA for the CDR3 is TGCGCCAGCAGCTTGGACGGAACAGGCGATGAAGCTTTCTTT. Translated: CASSLDGTGDEAFF. The full variable domain, rest sourced from reference TRBV5-1 and TRBJ1-1, is KAGVTQTPRYLIKTRGQQVTLSCSPISGHRSVSWYQQTPGQGLQFLFEYFSETQRNKGNFPGRFSGRQFSNSRSEMNVSTLELGDSALYLCASSLDGTGDEAFFGQGTRLTVV.

The chain has TRBV2 and TRBJ2-1, with 11 bases identical to TRBD2. The length of the CDR3 is 14 residues. V was pared by 4 bases and J by 4 bases, with 0 bases of the junction left unmatched. Germline V gene sequence: CDR1 SNHLY, CDR2 FYNNEI. In nucleotides, the CDR3 is TGTGCCAGCAGTGTAGCGGGAGGGTACAATGAGCAGTTCTTC. It is translated as CASSVAGGYNEQFF.

The V and J genes are TRBV7-9 and TRBJ1-2; 8 bases line up with TRBD1. The CDR3 is 14 residues long. CDR1 is SEHNR and CDR2 is FQNEAQ in the germline V gene (reference sequence). The V and J ends lost 5 bases and 3 bases, in that order; junction bases with no gene match: 5. CDR3 residues: CASSRGQGDYGYTF. CDR3 sequence (DNA): TGTGCCAGCAGCCGAGGACAGGGCGACTATGGCTACACCTTC.

This chain links TRBV18 with TRBJ2-7; TRBD1 aligns across 9 bases. V dropped 6 bases and J dropped 3; count of bases not matched to a gene: 6. Germline CDR1 and CDR2: KGHSH and LQKENI. The CDR3 has 14 residues. The DNA of the CDR3 is TGTGCCAGCTCGGCGACAGGGGGTGTCTACGAGCAGTACTTC. This gives the protein CASSATGGVYEQYF.